This note documents a single TCR beta chain sequence. These data originate in a study of T cell clonotyping in hematopoietic cell transplantation. TCRdb's table, derived via immunoSEQ multiplex PCR, lists solely in-frame clones and lacks some. The sample lists 10,000 to 15,000 clones; 90% were seen once. The sequenced sample was peripheral blood mononuclear cells. The TCR sequence derives from a man aged 30 to 45 in good health. Some clones in this sample may be carry-over from other donors' samples.

CDR3 coding DNA: TGTGCCAGCACCATGGGGACAGGTGGCTCTGGAAACACCATATATTTT. It codes for CASTMGTGGSGNTIYF. The chain links TRBV7-6 to TRBJ1-3; 8 bases fit TRBD1. The J segment lost 0 bases and the V segment lost 7 bases, leaving 8 bases of the junction unmatched. Germline V CDR1 and CDR2: SGHVS, FNYEAQ. The CDR3 has 16 amino acids.